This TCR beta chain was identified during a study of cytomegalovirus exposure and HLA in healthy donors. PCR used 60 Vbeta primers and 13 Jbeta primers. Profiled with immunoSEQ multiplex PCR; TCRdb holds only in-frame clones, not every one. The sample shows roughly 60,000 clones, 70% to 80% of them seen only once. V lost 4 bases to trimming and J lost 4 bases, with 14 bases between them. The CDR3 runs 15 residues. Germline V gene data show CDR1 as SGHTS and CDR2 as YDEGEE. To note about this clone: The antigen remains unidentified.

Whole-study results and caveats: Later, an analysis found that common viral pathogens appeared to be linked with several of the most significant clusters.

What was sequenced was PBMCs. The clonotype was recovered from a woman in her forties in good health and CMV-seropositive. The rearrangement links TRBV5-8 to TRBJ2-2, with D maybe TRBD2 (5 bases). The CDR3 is CASSPNRGSTGELFF. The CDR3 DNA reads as TGTGCCAGCAGCCCCAATCGGGGTAGCACCGGGGAGCTGTTTTTT.